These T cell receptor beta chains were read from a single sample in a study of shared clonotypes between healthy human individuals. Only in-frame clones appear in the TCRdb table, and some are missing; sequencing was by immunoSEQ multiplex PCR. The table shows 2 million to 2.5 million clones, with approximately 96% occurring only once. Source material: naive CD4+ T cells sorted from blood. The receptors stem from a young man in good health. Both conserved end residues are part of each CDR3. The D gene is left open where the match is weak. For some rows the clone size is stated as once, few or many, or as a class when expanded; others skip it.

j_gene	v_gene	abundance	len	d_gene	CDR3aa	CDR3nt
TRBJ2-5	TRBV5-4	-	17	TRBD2	CASSLGTSGGSQETQYF	TGTGCCAGCAGCTTGGGGACTAGCGGGGGGTCTCAAGAGACCCAGTACTTC
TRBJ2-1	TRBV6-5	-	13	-	CASSRQEKTEQFF	TGTGCCAGCAGTAGACAGGAGAAGACAGAGCAGTTCTTC
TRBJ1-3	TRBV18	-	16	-	CASSPIAGPSGNTIYF	TGTGCCAGCTCACCAATCGCGGGGCCTTCTGGAAACACCATATATTTT
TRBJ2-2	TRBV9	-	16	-	CASSVVGTENTGELFF	TGTGCCAGCAGCGTAGTTGGAACGGAGAACACCGGGGAGCTGTTTTTT
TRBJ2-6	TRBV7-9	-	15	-	CASSFVGSGANVLTF	TGTGCCAGCAGCTTTGTCGGCTCTGGGGCCAACGTCCTGACTTTC
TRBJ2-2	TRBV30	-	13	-	CAWSVSLGGELFF	TGTGCCTGGAGTGTCTCATTGGGCGGGGAGCTGTTTTTT
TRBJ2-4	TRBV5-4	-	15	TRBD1	CASSSGQGSGTIQYF	TGTGCCAGCAGCTCGGGACAGGGGAGTGGTACCATTCAGTACTTC
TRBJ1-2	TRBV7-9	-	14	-	CASSLVFRANGYTF	TGTGCCAGCAGCTTAGTTTTCAGGGCTAACGGCTACACCTTC
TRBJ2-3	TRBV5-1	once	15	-	CASSLGRGGTDTQYF	TGCGCCAGCAGCTTGGGAAGGGGAGGAACAGATACGCAGTATTTT
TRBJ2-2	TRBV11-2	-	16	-	CASTSWARGKGGELFF	TGTGCCAGCACCTCCTGGGCCAGGGGTAAAGGCGGGGAGCTGTTTTTT
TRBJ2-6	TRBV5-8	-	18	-	CASSSGGGRFSGANVLTF	TGTGCCAGCAGCTCCGGGGGCGGGCGCTTCTCTGGGGCCAACGTCCTGACTTTC
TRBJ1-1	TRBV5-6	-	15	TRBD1	CASSYPGQGAVEAFF	TGTGCCAGCAGTTATCCGGGACAGGGGGCGGTTGAAGCTTTCTTT
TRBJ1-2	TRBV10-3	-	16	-	CAIRGDGQAVNYGYTF	TGTGCCATCAGGGGGGATGGGCAGGCGGTTAACTATGGCTACACCTTC
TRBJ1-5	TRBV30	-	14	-	CAWSGQNSNQPQHF	TGTGCCTGGAGCGGACAGAATAGCAATCAGCCCCAGCATTTT
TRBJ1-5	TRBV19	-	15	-	CASRDTPNGNQPQHF	TGTGCCAGTAGAGACACCCCGAACGGCAATCAGCCCCAGCATTTT
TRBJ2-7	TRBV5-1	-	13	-	CASSWTPDYEQYF	TGCGCCAGCAGCTGGACTCCGGACTACGAGCAGTACTTC
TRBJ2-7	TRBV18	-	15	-	CASSRGSSPSYEQYF	TGTGCCAGCTCGCGGGGTTCCTCGCCCTCCTACGAGCAGTACTTC
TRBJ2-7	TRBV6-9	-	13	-	CASRASYLYEQYF	TGTGCCAGCAGAGCATCCTACTTGTACGAGCAGTACTTC
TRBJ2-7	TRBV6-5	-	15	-	CASRSFTTGRAEQYF	TGTGCCAGCAGAAGTTTTACGACAGGCCGAGCCGAGCAGTACTTC
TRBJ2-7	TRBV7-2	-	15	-	CASSSERVSIYEQYF	TGTGCCAGCAGCTCCGAGCGGGTTAGTATCTACGAGCAGTACTTC
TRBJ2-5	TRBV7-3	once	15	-	CASSPGQGARETQYF	TGTGCCAGCAGCCCAGGCCAGGGTGCAAGGGAGACCCAGTACTTC
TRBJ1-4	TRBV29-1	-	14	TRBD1	CSVVIKQGPEKLFF	TGCAGCGTTGTGATTAAACAGGGGCCTGAAAAACTGTTTTTT
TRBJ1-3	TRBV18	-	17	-	CASSPPFSRLAGNTIYF	TGTGCCAGCTCACCACCGTTTAGCAGGTTGGCGGGAAACACCATATATTTT